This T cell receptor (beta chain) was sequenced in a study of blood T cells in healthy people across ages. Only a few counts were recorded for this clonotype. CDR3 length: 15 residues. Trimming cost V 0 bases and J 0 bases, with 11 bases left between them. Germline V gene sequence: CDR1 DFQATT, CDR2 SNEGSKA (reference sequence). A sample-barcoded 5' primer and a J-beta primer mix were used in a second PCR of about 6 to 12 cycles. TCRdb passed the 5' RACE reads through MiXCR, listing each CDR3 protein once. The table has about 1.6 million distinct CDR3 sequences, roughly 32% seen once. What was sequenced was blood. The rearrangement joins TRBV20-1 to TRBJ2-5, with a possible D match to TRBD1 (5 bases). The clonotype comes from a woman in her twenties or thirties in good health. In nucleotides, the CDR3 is TGCAGTGCTAGAGATTCGACAGAACACCAAGAGACCCAGTACTTC. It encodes CSARDSTEHQETQYF.